The 25 T cell receptor beta chains presented below share a single source sample, sequenced in a study of T cell repertoires in cytomegalovirus infection. A single record per CDR3 protein comes from TCRdb applying MiXCR to the reads. Here the sample spans roughly 760,000 distinct CDR3 sequences, roughly 36% being singletons. The sequencing sample was made of PBMCs. The receptors come from a human donor in good health (CMV status not recorded). Some clones in this sample may be carry-over from other donors' samples.

The sample holds a few counts of this clonotype. The chain uses TRBV7-2 and TRBJ1-2; TRBD1 matches at 7 bases. With V trimmed by 3 bases and J by 8 bases, 9 bases remained unmatched. The CDR3 is 14 amino acids. From germline, CDR1 is SGHTA and CDR2 FQGNSA. In nucleotides, the CDR3 is TGTGCCAGCAGCTTGGGGGGACAGACGCGGGGCTACACCTTC. Translated, it gives CASSLGGQTRGYTF.

This clonotype has a handful of counts. The gene calls are TRBV2 and TRBJ2-2, with no clear D. Germline CDR1 is SNHLY and CDR2 is FYNNEI. V lost 3 bases and J 0 bases, leaving 8 bases between the germline ends. The CDR3 spans 15 residues. The CDR3 region is CASSDRLANTGELFF. The CDR3 DNA follows: TGTGCCAGCAGTGATAGGCTGGCGAACACCGGGGAGCTGTTTTTT.

The J gene is TRBJ2-2, the V gene TRBV5-1; D not resolved. Trimming cost V 2 bases and J 1 base, with 9 bases left between them. The CDR3 consists of 15 residues. Germline V CDR1 and CDR2: SGHRS, YFSETQ. The CDR3 nucleotides are TGCGCCAGCAGCTTTGACGGCCGGAACACCGGGGAGCTGTTTTTT. The encoded protein is CASSFDGRNTGELFF.

The rearrangement uses TRBV12-3 or TRBV12-4 and TRBJ2-1, with TRBD2 matching over 12 bases. The CDR3 is made up of 16 amino acids. V gave up 5 bases and J gave up 4 bases; unmatched junction bases: 6. The DNA for the CDR3 is TGTGCCAGCAGTCTCCCCGGGACTAGCGGGTACAATGAGCAGTTCTTC. Its translation is CASSLPGTSGYNEQFF.

J is TRBJ2-7 and V is TRBV14; either TRBD1 or TRBD2 may supply D (5 bases each). Trimming removed 4 bases at V and 2 bases at J, with 12 bases between. The CDR3 loop spans 14 amino acids. CDR1 is SGHDN and CDR2 is FVKESK in the germline V gene. The CDR3 DNA sequence: TGTGCCAGCAGCCCAACGGGGCCAACCTACGAGCAGTACTTC. Encoded protein: CASSPTGPTYEQYF.

This clonotype showed up many times. The V and J genes are TRBV6-5 and TRBJ2-1, with D perhaps TRBD2 (5 bases). Germline V gene sequence: CDR1 MNHEY, CDR2 SVGAGI. The CDR3 has 15 residues. The V gene lost 0 bases and the J gene lost 2 bases, with 8 bases spanning the gap. In DNA form, the CDR3 reads TGTGCCAGCAGTTACTCGCCGGGAACCTACAATGAGCAGTTCTTC. It translates to CASSYSPGTYNEQFF.

CDR3 coding DNA: TGCAGCGTTGCCCCGGGGGCCAGGAATGAAAAACTGTTTTTT. It codes for CSVAPGARNEKLFF. V and J are TRBV29-1 and TRBJ1-4; D is perhaps TRBD1 (6 bases). The CDR3 extends over 14 amino acids. Germline-derived CDR1 and CDR2 are SQVTM and ANQGSEA. Trimming took 4 bases from V and 5 from J, leaving 14 bases between them.

This clonotype was seen more than once but under ten times. The chain joins TRBV12-3 or TRBV12-4 to TRBJ1-2; the D is unclear. This CDR3 has 19 residues. The V end lost 3 bases, the J end lost 5 bases, and 28 bases lay between the germline ends. The CDR3 sequence is CASSLVFGSPQDALYGYTF. DNA of the CDR3: TGTGCCAGCAGTTTGGTCTTCGGATCTCCCCAAGATGCCCTGTATGGCTACACCTTC.

This chain connects TRBV9 to TRBJ1-1; no reliable D call. Germline V gene data show CDR1 as SGDLS and CDR2 as YYNGEE. The CDR3 has 15 amino acids. V dropped 2 bases and J dropped 3 bases, with 14 bases sitting between them. The CDR3 is CASSVEPVGYTEAFF. The CDR3, as DNA: TGTGCCAGCAGCGTCGAACCAGTGGGGTACACTGAAGCTTTCTTT.

In this sample, this clonotype turned up a few times. This chain uses TRBV28 with TRBJ2-7, with 8 bases matching TRBD1. Germline V gene sequence: CDR1 MDHEN, CDR2 SYDVKM. With 6 bases clipped from V and 2 bases from J, the junction kept 6 bases outside the gene matches. CDR3 length: 14 residues. CDR3 nucleotide sequence: TGTGCCAGCAGCCAACAGGGGGTTCCCTACGAGCAGTACTTC. Translated, it gives CASSQQGVPYEQYF.

The V call is TRBV12-3 or TRBV12-4, the J call TRBJ1-3; 7 positions agree with TRBD1. The CDR3 contains 17 residues. Unmatched junction bases numbered 8, after V lost 1 base and J lost 2 bases. CDR3 bases: TGTGCCAGCAGTTTAGGGATAGGGGGCTCCCCTGGAAACACCATATATTTT. This translates into CASSLGIGGSPGNTIYF.

The chain has TRBV4-1 and TRBJ2-1; the D gene is possibly TRBD1 (5 bases). V dropped 8 bases and J dropped 9 bases, with 20 bases sitting between them. The CDR3 has 14 amino acids. Germline loops: CDR1 MGHRA, CDR2 YSYEKL. The CDR3 DNA is TGCGCCAGCCGCAGGGTCCTCCCAGCAGGTGAGCAGTTCTTC. It encodes CASRRVLPAGEQFF.

This clonotype was counted a few times. The V gene is TRBV7-2, the J gene TRBJ2-7; the D is unclear. V dropped 5 bases and J dropped 0 bases, with 11 bases sitting between them. This CDR3 spans 14 amino acids. Germline V gene sequence: CDR1 SGHTA, CDR2 FQGNSA. CDR3 residues: CASSPRVLSYEQYF. CDR3 coding DNA: TGTGCCAGCAGCCCCCGAGTCCTCTCCTACGAGCAGTACTTC.

The chain combines TRBV15 with TRBJ1-1; D gene uncertain. V lost 1 base and J lost 0, with 9 bases in between. This CDR3 comprises 15 residues. From germline, CDR1 is LNHNV and CDR2 YYDKDF (reference sequence). CDR3 sequence: CATSRGTVMNTEAFF. CDR3 bases: TGTGCCACCAGCAGAGGAACAGTCATGAACACTGAAGCTTTCTTT.

This clonotype was seen ten or more times. The genes are TRBV7-2 and TRBJ2-2; D is unresolved. V lost 0 bases to trimming and J lost 6 bases, with 2 bases between them. Per germline, CDR1 SGHTA and CDR2 FQGNSA. This CDR3 has 12 amino acids. The CDR3 spells CASSLAPGELFF. CDR3 DNA sequence: TGTGCCAGCAGCTTAGCGCCCGGGGAGCTGTTTTTT.

This clonotype was observed many times. The V and J genes are TRBV7-2 and TRBJ2-2, with 8 bases fitting TRBD2. Germline V gives CDR1 SGHTA, CDR2 FQGNSA. CDR3 length equals 16 residues. Unmatched junction bases numbered 6, after V lost 2 bases and J lost 4 bases. CDR3 sequence reads: CASSLSRAGGTGELFF. CDR3 nucleotide sequence: TGTGCCAGCAGCTTATCCCGCGCGGGGGGCACCGGGGAGCTGTTTTTT.

This clonotype was counted ten times or more. The chain couples TRBV7-2 to TRBJ2-5, with TRBD1 identical over 7 bases. Trimming cost V 1 base and J 4 bases; bases outside gene matches: 15. This CDR3 is 18 amino acids long. Germline-derived CDR1 and CDR2 are SGHTA and FQGNSA. CDR3 region: CASSLGRGLTGDGETQYF. DNA for the CDR3: TGTGCCAGCAGCTTAGGACGAGGGTTAACAGGGGACGGAGAGACCCAGTACTTC.

The chain carries TRBV12-3 or TRBV12-4 and TRBJ1-2, with unresolved D. V lost 6 bases, J lost 4 bases, and 12 bases lay in between. The CDR3 sequence is 13 residues long. The CDR3 spells CASRPTFSYGYTF. The CDR3 nucleotides read TGTGCCAGCAGACCAACGTTTAGCTATGGCTACACCTTC.

The J gene is TRBJ2-1, the V gene TRBV28; 8 bases map to TRBD1. Germline V CDR1 and CDR2: MDHEN, SYDVKM. The CDR3 length is 12 residues. V lost 2 bases to trimming and J lost 16 bases; unmatched junction nucleotides: 7. The CDR3 here is CASSLPGQGLFF. CDR3 nucleotide sequence: TGTGCCAGCAGTTTACCCGGACAGGGTTTATTCTTC.

Only a few counts were recorded for this clonotype. The chain links TRBV6-1 to TRBJ2-2; possible D gene TRBD2, 6 bases. The CDR3 covers 16 residues. Germline loops: CDR1 MNHNS, CDR2 SASEGT. V was pared by 1 base and J by 1 base, with 10 bases between. The CDR3 spells CASSEEAGLNTGELFF. The CDR3 region has the DNA TGTGCCAGCAGTGAAGAAGCGGGCTTGAACACCGGGGAGCTGTTTTTT.

The rearrangement joins TRBV2 to TRBJ2-1, with D maybe TRBD2 (6 bases). This CDR3 region has 16 residues. Germline V gene lookup returns CDR1 SNHLY and CDR2 FYNNEI. The ends were cut back, 8 bases at V and 1 base at J, with 18 bases in the middle. The CDR3, as DNA: TGTGCCAGCGGGGAGGACTCCCAGTGGTCCTACAATGAGCAGTTCTTC. Residues: CASGEDSQWSYNEQFF.

The chain recombines TRBV5-6 with TRBJ1-2, with D possibly matching TRBD1 (6 bases). Trimming took off 1 base at V and 3 bases at J, with 10 bases between the two ends. Looked up from germline, CDR1 is SGHDT and CDR2 is YYEEEE. CDR3 size: 14 residues. Here the CDR3 reads CASSLNRVDYGYTF. CDR3 DNA sequence: TGTGCCAGCAGCTTGAACAGGGTGGACTATGGCTACACCTTC.

The V call is TRBV7-9, the J call TRBJ1-1, with TRBD1 matching 9 bases. The CDR3 consists of 17 residues. The junction had 16 bases not matched to a gene; V was cut back by 5 bases and J by 6 bases. Germline assignment: CDR1 SEHNR and CDR2 FQNEAQ (reference sequence). The CDR3 sequence: CASSNPHRQGGDAEAFF. The CDR3 DNA reads as TGTGCCAGCAGCAACCCTCACCGACAGGGGGGGGACGCTGAAGCTTTCTTT.

This clonotype has a handful of counts. Here the CDR3 reads CASSPLQNTEAFF. The CDR3 nucleotides are TGTGCCAGCAGTCCCCTACAGAACACTGAAGCTTTCTTT. The rearrangement uses TRBV28 and TRBJ1-1; no clear D gene. This CDR3 has 13 residues. Germline CDR1 MDHEN, CDR2 SYDVKM. V was shortened by 5 bases and J by 1 base, with 8 bases between the two germline ends.

This clonotype was detected only once. The chain joins TRBV18 to TRBJ1-5, with D possibly matching TRBD1 (6 bases). CDR3 length equals 15 residues. Trimming stripped 2 bases from V and 1 base from J, with 9 bases between. Per the germline V gene, CDR1 is KGHSH and CDR2 is LQKENI. This CDR3 reads CASSPGGMSNQPQHF. CDR3 nucleotide sequence: TGTGCCAGCTCACCAGGGGGCATGAGCAATCAGCCCCAGCATTTT.